This TCR beta chain was retrieved from a study of T cells in Graves' hyperthyroidism and ophthalmopathy. Study conclusions and caveats: Prediction of ophthalmopathy progression came a median 6.5 months pre-onset. A 13 V-J model separated ophthalmopathy from stable hyperthyroidism.

There are 13 residues in the CDR3. CDR1 is LNHDA and CDR2 is SQIVND in the germline V gene (reference sequence). Trimming shortened V by 7 bases and J by 2 bases, and 12 bases separated the two germline ends. RNA transcripts yielded amplified TCR beta CDR3 regions. The HTBI primer set served for first-round RT-PCR of the TCR CDR3. TCRdb redid the calling of the multiplex PCR reads with MiXCR, one entry per CDR3 protein. Counted here are some 510,000 distinct CDR3 sequences, 35% to 55% occurring once; the ten biggest clones make up nearly 8.5%. Graves' hyperthyroidism qualified as stable when ophthalmopathy did not progress within 18 months. About this clonotype itself: Its antigen is not known.

The sample was peripheral blood or thyroid tissue (not recorded which). The chain uses TRBV19 and TRBJ2-7; D possibly uses TRBD1 or TRBD2 (5 bases each). This TCR derives from a woman younger than 30 with Graves' hyperthyroidism. DNA for the CDR3: TGTGCCAGTACCCGAGGGGATACCTACGAGCAGTACTTC. Translation: CASTRGDTYEQYF.